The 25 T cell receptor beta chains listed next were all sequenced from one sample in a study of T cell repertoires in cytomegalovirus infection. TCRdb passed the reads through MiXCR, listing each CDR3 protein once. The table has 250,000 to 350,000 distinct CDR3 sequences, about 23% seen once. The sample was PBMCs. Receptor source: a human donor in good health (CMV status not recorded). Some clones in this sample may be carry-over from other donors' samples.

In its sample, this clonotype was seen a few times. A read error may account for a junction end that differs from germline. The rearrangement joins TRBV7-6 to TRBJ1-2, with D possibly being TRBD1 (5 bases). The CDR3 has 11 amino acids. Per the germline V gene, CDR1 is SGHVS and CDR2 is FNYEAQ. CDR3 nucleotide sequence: TGTGCCAGCAGCTTAGCGCAGGGAGCGGTCTTC. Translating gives CASSLAQGAVF. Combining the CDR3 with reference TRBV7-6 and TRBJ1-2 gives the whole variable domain GAGVSQSPRYKVTKRGQDVALRCDPISGHVSLYWYRQALGQGPEFLTYFNYEAQQDKSGLPNDRFSAERPEGSISTLTIQRTEQRDSAMYRCASSLAQGAVFGSGTRLTVV.

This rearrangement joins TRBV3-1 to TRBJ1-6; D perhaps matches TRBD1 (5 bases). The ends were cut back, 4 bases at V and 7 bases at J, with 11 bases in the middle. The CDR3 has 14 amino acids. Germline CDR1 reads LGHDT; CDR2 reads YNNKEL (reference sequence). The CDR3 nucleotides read TGTGCCAGCAGCCCGGGACTGAGAAATTCACCCCTCCACTTT. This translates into CASSPGLRNSPLHF.

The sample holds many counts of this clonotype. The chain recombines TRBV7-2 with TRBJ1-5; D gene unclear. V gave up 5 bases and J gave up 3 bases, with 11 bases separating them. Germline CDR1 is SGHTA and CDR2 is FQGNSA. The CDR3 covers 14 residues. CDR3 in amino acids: CASSPGLTNQPQHF. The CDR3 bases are TGTGCCAGCAGCCCAGGACTGACCAATCAGCCCCAGCATTTT.

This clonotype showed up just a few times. CDR3 sequence reads: CASKGAKNIQYF. The CDR3 DNA reads TGCGCCAGCAAGGGGGCCAAAAACATTCAGTACTTC. V and J are TRBV4-3 and TRBJ2-4; D may be TRBD1 (5 bases). Per germline, CDR1 LGHNA and CDR2 YSLEER. The CDR3 has 12 amino acids. V was clipped by 7 bases and J by 1 base, with 5 bases between them.

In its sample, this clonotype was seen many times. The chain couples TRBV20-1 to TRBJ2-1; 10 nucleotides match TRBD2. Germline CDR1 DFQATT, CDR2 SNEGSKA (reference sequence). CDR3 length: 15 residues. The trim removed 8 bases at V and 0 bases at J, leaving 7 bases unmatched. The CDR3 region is CSSTSGESSYNEQFF. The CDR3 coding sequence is TGCAGTTCTACTAGCGGGGAGAGCTCCTACAATGAGCAGTTCTTC.

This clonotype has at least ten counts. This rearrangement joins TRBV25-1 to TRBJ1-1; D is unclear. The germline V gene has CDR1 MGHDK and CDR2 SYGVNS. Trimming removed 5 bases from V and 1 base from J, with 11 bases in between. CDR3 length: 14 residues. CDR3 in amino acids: CASSPHGRNTEAFF. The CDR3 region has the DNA TGTGCCAGCAGTCCTCATGGTCGGAACACTGAAGCTTTCTTT.

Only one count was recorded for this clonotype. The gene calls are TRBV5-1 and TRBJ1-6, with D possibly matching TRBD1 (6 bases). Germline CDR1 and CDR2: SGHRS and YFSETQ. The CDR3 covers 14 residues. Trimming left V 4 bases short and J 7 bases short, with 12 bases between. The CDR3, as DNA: TGCGCCAGCAGCGCCACAGGGTCCAATTCACCCCTCCACTTT. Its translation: CASSATGSNSPLHF.

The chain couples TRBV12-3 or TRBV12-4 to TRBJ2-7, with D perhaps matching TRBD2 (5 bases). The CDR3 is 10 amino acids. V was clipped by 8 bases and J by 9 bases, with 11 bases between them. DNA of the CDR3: TGTGCCAGCGGAGGTCGTGGGCAGTACTTC. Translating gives CASGGRGQYF.

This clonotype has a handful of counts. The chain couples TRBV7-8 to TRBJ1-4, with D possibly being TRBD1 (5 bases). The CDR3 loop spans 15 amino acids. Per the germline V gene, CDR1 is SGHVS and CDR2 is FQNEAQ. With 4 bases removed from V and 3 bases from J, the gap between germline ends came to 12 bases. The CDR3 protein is CASSSMGLSNEKLFF. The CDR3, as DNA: TGTGCCAGCAGCTCCATGGGGCTTTCTAATGAAAAACTGTTTTTT. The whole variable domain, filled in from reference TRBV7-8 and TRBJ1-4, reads GAGVSQSPRYKVAKRGQDVALRCDPISGHVSLFWYQQALGQGPEFLTYFQNEAQLDKSGLPSDRFFAERPEGSVSTLKIQRTQQEDSAVYLCASSSMGLSNEKLFFGSGTQLSVL.

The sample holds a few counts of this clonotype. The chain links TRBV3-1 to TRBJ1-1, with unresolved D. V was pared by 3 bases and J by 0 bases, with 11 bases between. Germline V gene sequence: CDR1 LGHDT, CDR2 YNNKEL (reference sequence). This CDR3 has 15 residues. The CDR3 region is CASSQWLAVNTEAFF. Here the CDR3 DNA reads TGTGCCAGCAGCCAGTGGTTAGCGGTGAACACTGAAGCTTTCTTT.

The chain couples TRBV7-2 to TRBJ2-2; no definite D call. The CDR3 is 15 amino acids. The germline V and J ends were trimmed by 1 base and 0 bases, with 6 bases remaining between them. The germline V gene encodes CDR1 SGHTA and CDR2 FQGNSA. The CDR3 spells CASSLVGPNTGELFF. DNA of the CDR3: TGTGCCAGCAGCTTAGTAGGGCCGAACACCGGGGAGCTGTTTTTT.

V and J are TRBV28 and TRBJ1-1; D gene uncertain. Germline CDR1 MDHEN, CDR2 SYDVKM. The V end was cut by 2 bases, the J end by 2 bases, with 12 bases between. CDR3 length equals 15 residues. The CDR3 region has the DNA TGTGCCAGCAGTTTAGGAGGGAATCGTAACACTGAAGCTTTCTTT. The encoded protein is CASSLGGNRNTEAFF.

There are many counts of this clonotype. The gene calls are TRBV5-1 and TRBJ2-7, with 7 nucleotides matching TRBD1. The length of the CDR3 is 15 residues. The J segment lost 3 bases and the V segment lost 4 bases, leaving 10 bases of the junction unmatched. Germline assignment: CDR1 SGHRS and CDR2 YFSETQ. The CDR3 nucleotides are TGCGCCAGCAGCCAAATACCGACAGGGAGCTACGAGCAGTACTTC. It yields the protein CASSQIPTGSYEQYF.

CDR3 protein: CASSQDSQGALGLFF. The DNA of the CDR3 is TGCGCCAGCAGCCAAGACTCACAGGGAGCTCTCGGACTGTTTTTT. The rearrangement links TRBV4-1 to TRBJ1-4; maybe TRBD1 (6 bases). The CDR3 spans 15 residues. Between the trimmed V and J ends, which lost 0 bases and 13 bases, there was a span of 18 bases. CDR1 MGHRA and CDR2 YSYEKL come from the germline V gene.

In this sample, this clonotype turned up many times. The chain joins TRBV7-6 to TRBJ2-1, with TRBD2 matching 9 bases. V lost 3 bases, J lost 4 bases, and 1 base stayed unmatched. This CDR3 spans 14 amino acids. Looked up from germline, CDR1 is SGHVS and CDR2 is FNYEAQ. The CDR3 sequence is CASSLTSGYNEQFF. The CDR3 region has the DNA TGTGCCAGCAGCTTGACTAGCGGTTACAATGAGCAGTTCTTC.

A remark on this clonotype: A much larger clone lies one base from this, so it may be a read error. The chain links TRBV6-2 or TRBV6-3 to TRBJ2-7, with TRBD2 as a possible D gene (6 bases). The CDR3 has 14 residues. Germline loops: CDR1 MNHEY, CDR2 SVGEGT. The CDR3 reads CAGSDPGLPYEQYF. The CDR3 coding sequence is TGTGCCGGCAGTGACCCGGGACTCCCCTACGAGCAGTACTTC.

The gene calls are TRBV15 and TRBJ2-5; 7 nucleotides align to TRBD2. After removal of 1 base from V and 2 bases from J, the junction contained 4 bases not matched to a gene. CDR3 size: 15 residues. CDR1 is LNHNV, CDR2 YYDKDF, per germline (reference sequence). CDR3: CATSRAPGLQETQYF. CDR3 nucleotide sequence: TGTGCCACCAGCAGAGCACCGGGACTACAAGAGACCCAGTACTTC.

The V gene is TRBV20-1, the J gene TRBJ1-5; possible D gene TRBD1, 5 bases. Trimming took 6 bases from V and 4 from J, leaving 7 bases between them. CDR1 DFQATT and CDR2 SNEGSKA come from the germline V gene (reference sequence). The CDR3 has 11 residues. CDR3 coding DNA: TGCAGTGCCCAGGGTAATCAGCCCCAGCATTTT. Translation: CSAQGNQPQHF.

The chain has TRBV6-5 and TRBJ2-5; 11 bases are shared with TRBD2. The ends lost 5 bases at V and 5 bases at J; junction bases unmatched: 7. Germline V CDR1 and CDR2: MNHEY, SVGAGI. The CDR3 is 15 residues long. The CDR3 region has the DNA TGTGCCAGCAGTACTAGCGGGAGTTCAACCGAGACCCAGTACTTC. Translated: CASSTSGSSTETQYF.

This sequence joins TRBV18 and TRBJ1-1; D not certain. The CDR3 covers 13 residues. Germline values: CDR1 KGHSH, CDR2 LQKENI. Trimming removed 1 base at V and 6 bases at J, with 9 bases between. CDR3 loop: CASSPLSPPEAFF. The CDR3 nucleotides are TGTGCCAGCTCACCACTAAGCCCTCCTGAAGCTTTCTTT.

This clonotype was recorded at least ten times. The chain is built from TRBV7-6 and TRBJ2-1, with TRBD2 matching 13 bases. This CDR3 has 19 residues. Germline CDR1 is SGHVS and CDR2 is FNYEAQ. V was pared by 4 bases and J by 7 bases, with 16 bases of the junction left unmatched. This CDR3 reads CASSYEITSGRASINEQFF. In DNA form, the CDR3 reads TGTGCCAGCAGCTACGAAATAACTAGCGGGAGGGCCAGTATAAATGAGCAGTTCTTC.

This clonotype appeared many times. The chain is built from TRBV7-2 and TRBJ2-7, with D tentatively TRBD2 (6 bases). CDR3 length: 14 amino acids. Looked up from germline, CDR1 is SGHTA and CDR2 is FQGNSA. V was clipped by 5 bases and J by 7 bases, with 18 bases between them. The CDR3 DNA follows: TGTGCCAGCAGCCTCGCTCTAGCGACGGGGGAGCAGTACTTC. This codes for CASSLALATGEQYF.

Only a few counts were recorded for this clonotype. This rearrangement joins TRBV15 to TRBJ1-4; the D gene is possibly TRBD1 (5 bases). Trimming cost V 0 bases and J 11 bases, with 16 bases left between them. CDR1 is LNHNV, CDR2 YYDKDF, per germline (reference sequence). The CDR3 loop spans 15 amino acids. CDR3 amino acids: CATSRDDYRRGKLFF. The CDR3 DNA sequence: TGTGCCACCAGCAGAGATGACTATCGTCGGGGGAAACTGTTTTTT.

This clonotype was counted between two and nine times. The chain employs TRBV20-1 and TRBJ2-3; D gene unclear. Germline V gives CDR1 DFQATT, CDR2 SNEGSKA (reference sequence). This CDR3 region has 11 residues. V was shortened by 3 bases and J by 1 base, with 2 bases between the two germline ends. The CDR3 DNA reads TGCAGTGCTAGCGGCACAGATACGCAGTATTTT. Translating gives CSASGTDTQYF.

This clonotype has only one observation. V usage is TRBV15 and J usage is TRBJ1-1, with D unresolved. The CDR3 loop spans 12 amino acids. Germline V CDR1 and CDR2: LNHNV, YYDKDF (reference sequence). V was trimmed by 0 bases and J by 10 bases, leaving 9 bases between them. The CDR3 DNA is TGTGCCACCAGCAGAGAGTTGGGTCTAGCTTTCTTT. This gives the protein CATSRELGLAFF.